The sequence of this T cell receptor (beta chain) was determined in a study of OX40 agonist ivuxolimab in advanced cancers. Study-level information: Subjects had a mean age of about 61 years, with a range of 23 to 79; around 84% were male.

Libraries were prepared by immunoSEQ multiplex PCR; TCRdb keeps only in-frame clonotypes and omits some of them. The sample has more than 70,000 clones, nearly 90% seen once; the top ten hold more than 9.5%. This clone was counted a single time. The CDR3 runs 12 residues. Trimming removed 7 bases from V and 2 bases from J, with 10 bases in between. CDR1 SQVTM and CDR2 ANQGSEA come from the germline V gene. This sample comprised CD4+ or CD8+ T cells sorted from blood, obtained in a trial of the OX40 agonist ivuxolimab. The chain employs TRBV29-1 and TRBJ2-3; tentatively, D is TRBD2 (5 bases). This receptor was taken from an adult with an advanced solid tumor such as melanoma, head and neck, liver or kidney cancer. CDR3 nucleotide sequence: TGCAGCGGGACTGGGGACACAGATACGCAGTATTTT. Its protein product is CSGTGDTDTQYF.